In its sample, the clone carrying this T cell receptor beta chain was seen many times. The junction had 5 bases not matched to a gene; V was cut back by 7 bases and J by 6 bases. The CDR3 spans 12 residues. CDR1 is SQVTM, CDR2 ANQGSEA, per germline. From RNA transcripts, TCR beta CDR3 regions were amplified. Using the HTBI primer set, a first-round RT-PCR was run on the TCR CDR3. TCRdb reanalysed the multiplex PCR reads using MiXCR and keeps one entry per CDR3 protein. The top ten clones hold less than 15% of a sample with over 400,000 distinct CDR3 sequences, about 15% of them seen once. The data were obtained in a study of T cells in Graves' hyperthyroidism and ophthalmopathy.

This TCR derives from a man aged 18 to 29 with Graves' ophthalmopathy. Sequencing input: blood. J is TRBJ2-1 and V is TRBV29-1, with TRBD2 matching 8 bases. CDR3 nucleotide sequence: TGCAGCGAAAGTAGCGGGACCAATGAGCAGTTCTTC. It codes for CSESSGTNEQFF.